Listed here are 29 T cell receptor beta chains from one sample, sequenced in a study of cytomegalovirus exposure and HLA in healthy donors. Researchers ran the PCR with 60 Vbeta and 13 Jbeta primers. Sequenced by immunoSEQ multiplex PCR; TCRdb stores in-frame clones only, minus some. Counted here are over 70,000 clones, 74% occurring once; the ten biggest clones make up about an eighth. Source material: PBMCs. All receptors come from a human donor in good health.

This rearrangement joins TRBV27 to TRBJ1-1; D call uncertain. The CDR3 covers 13 residues. Germline loops: CDR1 MNHEY, CDR2 SMNVEV (reference sequence). V was shortened by 7 bases and J by 4 bases, with 13 bases between the two germline ends. CDR3 DNA sequence: TGTGCCAGCACCCGGGAACTGGGCACTGAAGCTTTCTTT. It encodes CASTRELGTEAFF.

This rearrangement joins TRBV28 to TRBJ1-5, with TRBD1 identical over 8 bases. V was clipped by 6 bases and J by 1 base; unmatched bases: 8. Germline V gene sequence: CDR1 MDHEN, CDR2 SYDVKM. There are 16 residues in the CDR3. The CDR3 region has the DNA TGTGCCAGCAGCCCGGACAGGGAATGGAGCAATCAGCCCCAGCATTTT. This translates into CASSPDREWSNQPQHF.

This chain links TRBV20-1 with TRBJ1-2; D is unresolved. The germline V and J ends were trimmed by 4 bases and 5 bases, with 8 bases remaining between them. Germline V CDR1 and CDR2: DFQATT, SNEGSKA (reference sequence). The CDR3 has 11 residues. CDR3 nucleotides: TGCAGTGCTACCCCAGATTATGGCTACACCTTC. Its translation: CSATPDYGYTF.

This clone was picked up one time. The chain joins TRBV29-1 to TRBJ1-1; no clear D gene. The V end was cut by 6 bases, the J end by 1 base, with 18 bases between. The CDR3 is 15 amino acids. The germline V gene has CDR1 SQVTM and CDR2 ANQGSEA. The CDR3 region is CSVDSPGRPNTEAFF. CDR3 bases: TGCAGCGTAGATTCCCCAGGCCGCCCGAACACTGAAGCTTTCTTT. Supplemented by reference TRBV29-1 and TRBJ1-1, the full variable domain reads SAVISQKPSRDICQRGTSLTIQCQVDSQVTMMFWYRQQPGQSLTLIATANQGSEATYESGFVIDKFPISRPNLTFSTLTVSNMSPEDSSIYLCSVDSPGRPNTEAFFGQGTRLTVV.

This chain joins TRBV5-4 and TRBJ1-1; the match to TRBD1 covers 8 bases. Germline V CDR1 and CDR2: SGHNT, YYREEE (reference sequence). This CDR3 is built from 17 residues. Trimming took 0 bases from V and 6 from J; bases not matched to a gene: 13. The CDR3 DNA sequence: TGTGCCAGCAGCTTGGGTCAGGGGGCTCTGTTGATGCCTGAAGCTTTCTTT. Translated, it gives CASSLGQGALLMPEAFF.

The chain carries TRBV7-9 and TRBJ2-3, with D tentatively TRBD2 (6 bases). The germline V gene has CDR1 SEHNR and CDR2 FQNEAQ (reference sequence). CDR3 size: 17 residues. V was cut by 3 bases and J by 3 bases, with 19 bases left in between. The CDR3 coding sequence is TGTGCCAGCAGCTTGGGGGACGGGGGACTTTGGACAGATACGCAGTATTTT. This codes for CASSLGDGGLWTDTQYF.

The rearrangement links TRBV5-4 to TRBJ1-1, with a possible D match to TRBD1 (5 bases). The V end was cut by 4 bases, the J end by 5 bases, with 12 bases between. This CDR3 contains 13 residues. Germline V gene data show CDR1 as SGHNT and CDR2 as YYREEE (reference sequence). CDR3 region: CASSPARQTEAFF. As DNA, the CDR3 is TGTGCCAGCAGCCCTGCTCGACAGACTGAAGCTTTCTTT.

The chain carries TRBV10-1 and TRBJ2-1; 9 nucleotides align to TRBD1. The CDR3 is 16 amino acids. Germline assignment: CDR1 WNHNN and CDR2 SYGVQD (reference sequence). V lost 4 bases, J lost 7 bases, and 11 bases stayed unmatched. CDR3 amino acids: CASSGADRGSGNEQFF. In DNA, the CDR3 is TGCGCCAGCAGTGGGGCGGACAGGGGATCTGGGAATGAGCAGTTCTTC.

V usage is TRBV6-6 and J usage is TRBJ1-5; 9 bases match TRBD1. The CDR3 covers 14 residues. CDR1 is MNHNY, CDR2 SVGAGI, per germline (reference sequence). V was clipped by 6 bases and J by 6 bases; unmatched bases: 6. CDR3 sequence: CASRLQGAGQPQHF. In nucleotides, the CDR3 is TGTGCCAGCAGATTACAGGGGGCTGGTCAGCCCCAGCATTTT.

The J gene is TRBJ2-1, the V gene TRBV18; 11 bases map to TRBD1. V was pared by 3 bases and J by 5 bases, with 6 bases of the junction left unmatched. The CDR3 extends over 16 amino acids. From germline, CDR1 is KGHSH and CDR2 LQKENI. CDR3 nucleotides: TGTGCCAGCTCACCCTGGAGGGGACAGGGGGACAATGAGCAGTTCTTC. It encodes CASSPWRGQGDNEQFF.

The chain combines TRBV25-1 with TRBJ2-3; D is possibly TRBD1 (7 bases). The germline V gene encodes CDR1 MGHDK and CDR2 SYGVNS. The V and J ends lost 3 bases and 0 bases respectively, with 13 bases between them. CDR3 length equals 16 residues. As DNA, the CDR3 is TGTGCCAGCAGTGATACAGGGGAGGTTAGCACAGATACGCAGTATTTT. It translates to CASSDTGEVSTDTQYF.

The V call is TRBV30, the J call TRBJ1-1; D is uncertain. Germline V gene lookup returns CDR1 GTSNPN and CDR2 SVGIG (reference sequence). The ends were cut back, 1 base at V and 3 bases at J, with 12 bases in the middle. This CDR3 region has 14 residues. As DNA, the CDR3 is TGTGCCTGGAGTGAGGAGGCAATGGACACTGAAGCTTTCTTT. Residues: CAWSEEAMDTEAFF.

V is TRBV6-1 and J is TRBJ2-7, with TRBD2 matching over 13 bases. Losses at the gene ends were 3 bases for V and 3 bases for J; bases not matched to a gene: 8. The germline V gene encodes CDR1 MNHNS and CDR2 SASEGT. CDR3 size: 17 residues. The CDR3 DNA reads TGTGCCAGCAGTGAGAGACTAGCGGGAGGTGTTTTCTACGAGCAGTACTTC. This translates into CASSERLAGGVFYEQYF.

The chain links TRBV5-6 to TRBJ2-1; 11 nucleotides match TRBD2. V dropped 0 bases and J dropped 6; count of bases not matched to a gene: 8. CDR3 length: 17 amino acids. CDR1 SGHDT and CDR2 YYEEEE come from the germline V gene. CDR3 sequence: CASSLVMGLAVSNEQFF. The CDR3 DNA reads as TGTGCCAGCAGCTTGGTGATGGGACTAGCGGTATCCAATGAGCAGTTCTTC.

This chain joins TRBV15 and TRBJ2-7; perhaps TRBD1 as D (6 bases). The germline CDR1 and CDR2 sequences are LNHNV and YYDKDF (reference sequence). The V end was cut by 1 base, the J end by 3 bases, with 13 bases between. This CDR3 spans 15 amino acids. CDR3 region: CATSRAPGTLYEQYF. The CDR3 coding sequence is TGTGCCACCAGCAGAGCCCCCGGGACACTCTACGAGCAGTACTTC.

The rearrangement joins TRBV10-2 to TRBJ1-5, with D possibly TRBD1 on 6 matching bases. Trimming pared 6 bases from V and 3 bases from J, leaving 15 bases between. This CDR3 contains 15 residues. Germline CDR1 reads WSHSY; CDR2 reads SAAADI. The CDR3 coding sequence is TGCGCCAGCAGGAGGGGGGGGCAGAACAATCAGCCCCAGCATTTT. Protein product: CASRRGGQNNQPQHF.

Concerning this clone itself: This same CDR3 is encoded by further DNA sequences in the sample. The gene calls are TRBV30 and TRBJ2-7; tentative D call: TRBD2 (6 bases). The ends were cut back, 2 bases at V and 6 bases at J, with 8 bases in the middle. CDR3 length equals 11 residues. Per the germline V gene, CDR1 is GTSNPN and CDR2 is SVGIG (reference sequence). The CDR3 loop is CAWSWGGEQYF. Written as DNA, the CDR3 is TGTGCCTGGAGTTGGGGAGGCGAGCAGTACTTC.

This chain uses TRBV19 with TRBJ2-1; 7 bases are shared with TRBD2. Germline loops: CDR1 LNHDA, CDR2 SQIVND (reference sequence). The CDR3 extends over 14 amino acids. Losses at the gene ends were 1 base for V and 9 bases for J; bases not matched to a gene: 6. The CDR3 DNA is TGTGCCAGTAGTATAGTCTGGCGGGAGTCTGAGCAGTTCTTC. It is translated as CASSIVWRESEQFF. Supplemented by reference TRBV19 and TRBJ2-1, the full variable domain reads DGGITQSPKYLFRKEGQNVTLSCEQNLNHDAMYWYRQDPGQGLRLIYYSQIVNDFQKGDIAEGYSVSREKKESFPLTVTSAQKNPTAFYLCASSIVWRESEQFFGPGTRLTVL.

The chain carries TRBV28 and TRBJ1-4; no firm D call. This CDR3 comprises 10 residues. Germline lookup yields CDR1 MDHEN and CDR2 SYDVKM. V was shortened by 5 bases and J by 11 bases, with 6 bases between the two germline ends. The chain's CDR3 is CASSGGKLFF. CDR3 nucleotides: TGTGCCAGCAGTGGAGGGAAACTGTTTTTT.

The chain couples TRBV4-2 to TRBJ2-2; TRBD2 is a possible D gene (6 bases). The CDR3 is 16 amino acids. Germline CDR1 reads LGHNA; CDR2 reads YNFKEQ. Between the trimmed V and J ends, which lost 1 base and 1 base, there was a span of 10 bases. The CDR3: CASSQAVAENTGELFF. CDR3 bases: TGTGCCAGCAGCCAAGCAGTAGCGGAGAACACCGGGGAGCTGTTTTTT.

The V gene is TRBV6-5, the J gene TRBJ2-5, with D perhaps TRBD1 (6 bases). Germline-derived CDR1 and CDR2 are MNHEY and SVGAGI. V dropped 5 bases and J dropped 3 bases, with 10 bases sitting between them. The CDR3 runs 13 residues. Here the CDR3 DNA reads TGTGCCAGCAGTCGGGACAAAAAAGAGACCCAGTACTTC. It encodes CASSRDKKETQYF.

This clone has just a few counts. The rearrangement links TRBV5-1 to TRBJ1-1; possible D gene TRBD1, 5 bases. CDR3 length: 14 amino acids. The germline CDR1 and CDR2 sequences are SGHRS and YFSETQ. Trimming cost V 4 bases and J 0 bases, with 10 bases left between them. CDR3 sequence reads: CASSRTDMNTEAFF. DNA of the CDR3: TGCGCCAGCAGCCGGACGGACATGAACACTGAAGCTTTCTTT.

This clone was detected once. The chain recombines TRBV15 with TRBJ2-7; no firm D call. The CDR3 length is 17 residues. From germline, CDR1 is LNHNV and CDR2 YYDKDF (reference sequence). The ends were cut back, 0 bases at V and 0 bases at J, with 15 bases in the middle. The CDR3 is CATSRDGRTASSYEQYF. Here the CDR3 DNA reads TGTGCCACCAGCAGAGATGGGCGAACGGCAAGCTCCTACGAGCAGTACTTC. The entire variable domain, with the rest obtained from reference TRBV15 and TRBJ2-7, is as follows: DAMVIQNPRYQVTQFGKPVTLSCSQTLNHNVMYWYQQKSSQAPKLLFHYYDKDFNNEADTPDNFQSRRPNTSFCFLDIRSPGLGDTAMYLCATSRDGRTASSYEQYFGPGTRLTVT.

The chain has TRBV6-5 and TRBJ1-3; possible D gene TRBD1, 6 bases. The CDR3 contains 15 residues. The ends were cut back, 5 bases at V and 4 bases at J, with 15 bases in the middle. CDR1 and CDR2 (germline): MNHEY, SVGAGI. CDR3 in amino acids: CASSPLQGAGNTIYF. CDR3 in DNA: TGTGCCAGCAGTCCATTACAGGGTGCCGGAAACACCATATATTTT.

The V and J genes are TRBV5-1 and TRBJ2-2; 8 bases are shared with TRBD1. CDR1 is SGHRS, CDR2 YFSETQ, per germline. The CDR3 covers 16 residues. J was trimmed by 6 bases and V by 3 bases; bases with no gene match: 10. This CDR3 reads CASSSYGQGVSGELFF. DNA of the CDR3: TGCGCCAGCAGCTCCTACGGACAGGGCGTTTCCGGGGAGCTGTTTTTT.

CDR3 nucleotide sequence: TGTGCCAGCAGCCCTAGTTGGTTGCGGGAGGGCCAAGAGACCCAGTACTTC. Translated: CASSPSWLREGQETQYF. This chain links TRBV28 with TRBJ2-5; TRBD2 aligns across 9 bases. Germline V gives CDR1 MDHEN, CDR2 SYDVKM. This CDR3 spans 17 amino acids. Losses at the gene ends were 6 bases for V and 1 base for J; bases not matched to a gene: 12.

The chain carries TRBV19 and TRBJ1-2; possible D gene TRBD1, 5 bases. CDR3 length: 15 residues. CDR1 and CDR2 from the germline V gene are LNHDA and SQIVND (reference sequence). V was shortened by 1 base and J by 1 base, with 10 bases between the two germline ends. DNA of the CDR3: TGTGCCAGTAGTATAGGACAGCATATTAACTATGGCTACACCTTC. Translation gives CASSIGQHINYGYTF.

This clone was detected once. The rearrangement links TRBV4-2 to TRBJ2-1, with 9 bases that match TRBD1. The germline gives CDR1 LGHNA, CDR2 YNFKEQ. V lost 1 base, J lost 0 bases, and 4 bases stayed unmatched. CDR3 size: 17 residues. CDR3 loop: CASSQVLTGGSYNEQFF. The CDR3 DNA reads as TGTGCCAGCAGCCAAGTTCTGACAGGGGGCTCCTACAATGAGCAGTTCTTC.

The chain is built from TRBV28 and TRBJ1-2, with a weak D call TRBD1 (5 bases). The CDR3 totals 15 residues. The V and J ends lost 4 bases and 6 bases respectively, with 18 bases between them. Germline CDR1 is MDHEN and CDR2 is SYDVKM. The CDR3 bases are TGTGCCAGCAGTTACCTACGGGGGAGTGGGGATGGCTACACCTTC. This translates into CASSYLRGSGDGYTF.